This TCR beta chain was captured by sequencing in a study of T cell changes during pregnancy in multiple sclerosis. Measured with immunoSEQ multiplex PCR; TCRdb has only the in-frame clones, and not every one. This table has some 80,000 clones, approximately 93% appearing once. Losses at the gene ends were 3 bases for V and 2 bases for J; bases not matched to a gene: 14. The CDR3 runs 21 residues. Germline V CDR1 and CDR2: SGHRS, YFSETQ. The sequence was obtained from a female donor with multiple sclerosis, enrolled in a pregnancy study. This sample comprised CD4+ T cells from peripheral blood mononuclear cells, obtained after pregnancy. The rearrangement links TRBV5-1 to TRBJ2-1; 16 nucleotides agree with TRBD2. CDR3 DNA: TGCGCCAGCAGCTCGGGACTAGCGGGAGGGCGAAACGTAAAAGCCTACAATGAGCAGTTCTTC. Its protein product is CASSSGLAGGRNVKAYNEQFF.